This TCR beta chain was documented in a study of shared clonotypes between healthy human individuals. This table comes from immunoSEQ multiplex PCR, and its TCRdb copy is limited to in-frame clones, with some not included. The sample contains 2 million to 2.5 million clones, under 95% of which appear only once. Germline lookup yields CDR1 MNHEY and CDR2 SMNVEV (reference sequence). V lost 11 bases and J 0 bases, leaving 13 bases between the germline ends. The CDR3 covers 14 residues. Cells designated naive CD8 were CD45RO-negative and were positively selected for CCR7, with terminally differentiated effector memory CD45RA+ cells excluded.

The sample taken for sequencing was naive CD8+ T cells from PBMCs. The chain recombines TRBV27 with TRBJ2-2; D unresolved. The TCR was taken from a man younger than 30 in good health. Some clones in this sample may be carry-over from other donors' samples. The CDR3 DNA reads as TGTGCCTCCTGGAAAGTTCCGAACACCGGGGAGCTGTTTTTT. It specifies CASWKVPNTGELFF.